This T cell receptor beta chain came from a study of T cell changes during pregnancy in multiple sclerosis. TCRdb's table, derived via immunoSEQ multiplex PCR, lists solely in-frame clones and lacks some. The sample yields fewer than 150,000 clones, about 95% seen once. The germline gives CDR1 SGHRS, CDR2 YFSETQ. Losses at the gene ends were 4 bases for V and 1 base for J; bases not matched to a gene: 7. This CDR3 spans 16 amino acids. This rearrangement joins TRBV5-1 to TRBJ2-2; 7 bases align to TRBD1. The source is a female donor with multiple sclerosis, enrolled in a pregnancy study. The material was peripheral blood, obtained after pregnancy. The CDR3 is CASSRYRGQNTGELFF. The CDR3 DNA is TGCGCCAGCAGCCGATACAGGGGACAGAACACCGGGGAGCTGTTTTTT.